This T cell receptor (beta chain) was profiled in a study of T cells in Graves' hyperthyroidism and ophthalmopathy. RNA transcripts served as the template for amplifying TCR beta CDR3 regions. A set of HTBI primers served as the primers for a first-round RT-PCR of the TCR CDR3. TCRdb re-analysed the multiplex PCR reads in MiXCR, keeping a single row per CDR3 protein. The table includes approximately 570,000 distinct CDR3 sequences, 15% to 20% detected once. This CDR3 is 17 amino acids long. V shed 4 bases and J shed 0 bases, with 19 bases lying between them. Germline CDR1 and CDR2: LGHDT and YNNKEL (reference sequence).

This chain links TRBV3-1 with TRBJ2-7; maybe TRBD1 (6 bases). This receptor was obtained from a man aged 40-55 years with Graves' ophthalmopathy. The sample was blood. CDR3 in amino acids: CASSPGTHQAVSYEQYF. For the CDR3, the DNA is TGTGCCAGCAGCCCTGGGACACACCAAGCCGTCTCCTACGAGCAGTACTTC.